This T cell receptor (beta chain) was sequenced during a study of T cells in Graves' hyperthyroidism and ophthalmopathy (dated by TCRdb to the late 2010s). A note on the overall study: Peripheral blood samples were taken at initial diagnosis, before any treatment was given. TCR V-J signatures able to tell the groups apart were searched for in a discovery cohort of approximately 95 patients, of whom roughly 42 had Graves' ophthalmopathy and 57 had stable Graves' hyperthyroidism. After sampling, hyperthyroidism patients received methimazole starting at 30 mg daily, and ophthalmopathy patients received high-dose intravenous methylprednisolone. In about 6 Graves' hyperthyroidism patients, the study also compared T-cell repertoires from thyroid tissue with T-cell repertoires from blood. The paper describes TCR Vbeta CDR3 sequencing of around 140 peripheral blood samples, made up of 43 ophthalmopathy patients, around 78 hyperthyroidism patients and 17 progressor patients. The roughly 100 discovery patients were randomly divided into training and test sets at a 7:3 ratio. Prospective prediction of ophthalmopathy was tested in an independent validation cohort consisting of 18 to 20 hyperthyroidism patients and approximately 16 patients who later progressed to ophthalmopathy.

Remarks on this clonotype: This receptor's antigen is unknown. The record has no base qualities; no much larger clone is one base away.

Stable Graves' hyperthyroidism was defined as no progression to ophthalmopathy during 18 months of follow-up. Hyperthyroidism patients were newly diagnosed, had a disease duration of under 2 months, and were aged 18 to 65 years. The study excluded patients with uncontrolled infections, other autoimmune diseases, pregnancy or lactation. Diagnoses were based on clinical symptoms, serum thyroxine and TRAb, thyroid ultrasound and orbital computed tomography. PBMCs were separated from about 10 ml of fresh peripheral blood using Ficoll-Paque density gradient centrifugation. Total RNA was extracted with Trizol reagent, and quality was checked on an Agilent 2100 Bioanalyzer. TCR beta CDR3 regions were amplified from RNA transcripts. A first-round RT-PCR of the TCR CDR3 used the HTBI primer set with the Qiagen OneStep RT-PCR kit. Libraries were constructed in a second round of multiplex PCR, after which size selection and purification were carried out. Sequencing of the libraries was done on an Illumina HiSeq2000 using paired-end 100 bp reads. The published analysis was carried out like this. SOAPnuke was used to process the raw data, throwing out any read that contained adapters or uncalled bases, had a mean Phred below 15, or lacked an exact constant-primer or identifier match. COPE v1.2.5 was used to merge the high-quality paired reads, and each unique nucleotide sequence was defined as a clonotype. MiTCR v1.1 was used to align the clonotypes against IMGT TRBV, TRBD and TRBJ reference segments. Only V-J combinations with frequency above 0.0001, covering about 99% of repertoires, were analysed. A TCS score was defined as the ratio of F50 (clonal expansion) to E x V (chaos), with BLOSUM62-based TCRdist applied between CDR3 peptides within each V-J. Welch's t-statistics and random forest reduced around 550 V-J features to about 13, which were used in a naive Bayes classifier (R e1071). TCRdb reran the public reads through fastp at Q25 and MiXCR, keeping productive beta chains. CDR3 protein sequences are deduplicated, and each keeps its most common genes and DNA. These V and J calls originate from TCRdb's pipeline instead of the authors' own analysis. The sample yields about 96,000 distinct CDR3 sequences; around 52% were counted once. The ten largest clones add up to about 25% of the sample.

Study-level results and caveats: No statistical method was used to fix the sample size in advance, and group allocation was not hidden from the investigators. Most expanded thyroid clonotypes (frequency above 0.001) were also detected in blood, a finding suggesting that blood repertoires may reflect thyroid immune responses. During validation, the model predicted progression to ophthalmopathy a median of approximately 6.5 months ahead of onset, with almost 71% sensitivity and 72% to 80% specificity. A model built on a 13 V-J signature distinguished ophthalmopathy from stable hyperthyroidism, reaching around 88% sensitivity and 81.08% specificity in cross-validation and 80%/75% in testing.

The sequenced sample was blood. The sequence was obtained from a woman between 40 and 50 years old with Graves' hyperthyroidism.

The nucleotide sequence is TGTGCCAGCAGCTTTGGGACTAGCACGGGGGGAAATCAGCCCCAGCATTTT. Protein translation: CASSFGTSTGGNQPQHF. The rearrangement joined TRBV7-9 to TRBJ1-5; TRBD1 is a possible D gene, resting on 5 matching bases. Including cysteine and phenylalanine, the CDR3 has 17 amino acids. Only the CDR3 DNA is retained, 51 bases long and in frame from the first base. Deletion took 3 bases off V and 4 bases off J, with a span of 19 bases between the germline ends. CDR1 SEHNR and CDR2 FQNEAQ are derived from the germline V gene (reference sequence).